The clone carrying this T cell receptor (beta chain) showed up just a few times. No antigen is known for it. The record originates from a study of regulatory T cells in long-lasting Graves disease. Overall study: Over 5 years of antithyroid drugs plus positive TSH receptor antibodies defined persistent Graves' disease. Study results and limitations: There were preferences for TRBV28, TRBJ1-2 and TRBJ2-5 in persistent disease.

Germline V lookup: CDR1 GTSNPN, CDR2 SVGIG (reference sequence). The CDR3 runs 12 residues. Trimming took off 1 base at V and 10 bases at J, with 8 bases between the two ends. Time point in this sample: persistent/refractory GD, antithyroid drugs over 5 years with positive TRAb. Following extraction of RNA from PBMCs, that RNA was used to make the TCR library. An endocrinology department in Xi'an, China, supplied the patients. According to the study, TCR beta libraries were built with iRepertoire HTBI primers and CDR3-region Arm-PCR. TCRdb passed the multiplex PCR reads through MiXCR, listing each CDR3 protein once. Among about 660,000 distinct CDR3 sequences listed, about 32% were seen once.

Sample: peripheral blood mononuclear cells (PBMCs), taken when the disease was refractory, from a patient treated with antithyroid drugs. J is TRBJ1-6 and V is TRBV30, with no clear D. The sequence derives from a female donor with Graves disease. The chain's CDR3 is CAWSAYLSPLHF. CDR3 sequence (DNA): TGTGCCTGGAGTGCCTACCTGTCACCCCTCCACTTT.